This TCR beta chain appears in the sequencing data of a study of blood T cell repertoires in COVID-19. Profiled with immunoSEQ multiplex PCR; TCRdb holds only in-frame clones, not every one. The repertoire holds about 160,000 clones, with around 84% as singletons. The sequencing input was peripheral blood. The sequence was obtained from a human donor with acute or convalescent COVID-19. The donor label of this sample is uncertain.

The CDR3 reads CASSPERDRGRKTQYF. Here the CDR3 DNA reads TGTGCCAGCAGCCCTGAGCGGGACAGGGGCAGGAAGACCCAGTACTTC. The rearrangement joins TRBV7-2 to TRBJ2-5; 10 nucleotides match TRBD1. Germline V CDR1 and CDR2: SGHTA, FQGNSA. CDR3 length: 16 residues. The V segment lost 5 bases and the J segment 6 bases; nucleotides outside the gene matches: 12.